Sequencing of this T cell receptor beta chain was carried out in a study of CD8+CD57+ T cells in acquired aplastic anemia. The wider study: Mean DNA quantity obtained from sorted CD4+ and CD8+ cells was 3 to 3.5 ug. Findings and caveats of the study: Patients and controls had in common twenty-nine CD8+ CDR3 sequences.

The germline gives CDR1 MGHDK, CDR2 SYGVNS. The CDR3 sequence is 15 residues long. The ends were cut back, 4 bases at V and 3 bases at J, with 14 bases in the middle. The study profiled TCR beta VDJ and CDR3 using genomic DNA as template. TCRdb itself ran the reads through MiXCR, one entry per CDR3 protein. The sample lists approximately 59,000 distinct CDR3 sequences; roughly 60% were seen once. An expansion of CD8+CD57+ cells by flow cytometry had been shown in patients chosen for sequencing. Note on this clonotype: Its antigen remains unknown.

The chain employs TRBV25-1 and TRBJ2-3; D might be TRBD1 (6 bases). This TCR came from a human donor with aplastic anemia. The specimen sequenced was sorted CD4+, CD8+, or CD8+CD57+ T cells (not recorded which) from PBMCs. CDR3 sequence reads: CASSVGAGATDTQYF. Here the CDR3 DNA reads TGTGCCAGCAGTGTTGGGGCAGGGGCAACAGATACGCAGTATTTT.